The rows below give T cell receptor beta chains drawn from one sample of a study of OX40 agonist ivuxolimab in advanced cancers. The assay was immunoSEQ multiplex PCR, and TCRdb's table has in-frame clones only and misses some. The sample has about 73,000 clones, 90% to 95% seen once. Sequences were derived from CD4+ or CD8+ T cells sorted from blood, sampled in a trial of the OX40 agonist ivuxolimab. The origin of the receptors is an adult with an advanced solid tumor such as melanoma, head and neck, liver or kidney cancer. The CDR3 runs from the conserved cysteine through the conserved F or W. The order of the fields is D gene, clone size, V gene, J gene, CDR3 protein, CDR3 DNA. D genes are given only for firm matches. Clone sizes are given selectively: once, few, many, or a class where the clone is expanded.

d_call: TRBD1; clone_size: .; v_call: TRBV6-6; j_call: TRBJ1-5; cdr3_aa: CASSPTGGDLGPQHF; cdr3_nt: TGTGCCAGCAGTCCGACAGGGGGAGATTTAGGGCCCCAGCATTTT
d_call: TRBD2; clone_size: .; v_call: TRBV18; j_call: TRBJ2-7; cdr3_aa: CASSPPAGAEEQYF; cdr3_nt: TGTGCCAGCTCACCGCCAGCGGGAGCTGAAGAGCAGTACTTC
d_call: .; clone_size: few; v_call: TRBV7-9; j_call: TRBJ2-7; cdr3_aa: CASSRWDRSYEQYF; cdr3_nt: TGTGCCAGCAGTCGATGGGACCGCTCCTACGAGCAGTACTTC
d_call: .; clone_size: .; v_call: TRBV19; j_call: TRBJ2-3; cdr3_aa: CASSRLGETDTQYF; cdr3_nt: TGTGCCAGTAGCAGACTAGGGGAAACAGATACGCAGTATTTT
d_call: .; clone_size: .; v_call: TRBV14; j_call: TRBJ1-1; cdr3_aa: CASSRTWVRGDTEAFF; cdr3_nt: TGTGCCAGCAGCCGAACCTGGGTGAGGGGGGACACTGAAGCTTTCTTT
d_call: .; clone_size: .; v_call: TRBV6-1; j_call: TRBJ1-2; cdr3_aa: CASSDVPDGYTF; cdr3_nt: TGTGCCAGCAGTGATGTGCCCGATGGCTACACCTTC
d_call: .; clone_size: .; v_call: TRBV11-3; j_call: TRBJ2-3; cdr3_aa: CASRGSGQQYF; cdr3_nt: TGTGCCAGCAGGGGTAGCGGCCAACAGTATTTT
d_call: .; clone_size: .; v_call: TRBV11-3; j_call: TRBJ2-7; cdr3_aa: CASSRVSIYEQYF; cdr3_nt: TGTGCCAGCAGCCGGGTTTCGATCTACGAGCAGTACTTC
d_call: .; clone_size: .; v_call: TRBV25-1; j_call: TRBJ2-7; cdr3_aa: CASSQGWDDYEQYF; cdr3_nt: TGTGCCAGCAGCCAAGGGTGGGACGACTACGAGCAGTACTTC
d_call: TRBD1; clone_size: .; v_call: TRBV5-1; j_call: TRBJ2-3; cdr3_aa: CASSLRGTGPDTQYF; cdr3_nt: TGCGCCAGCAGCTTAAGAGGGACAGGCCCAGATACGCAGTATTTT
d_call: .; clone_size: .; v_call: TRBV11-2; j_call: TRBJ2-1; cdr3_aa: CASSPLSGSHNEQFF; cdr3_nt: TGTGCCAGCAGCCCACTCTCCGGGAGCCACAATGAGCAGTTCTTC
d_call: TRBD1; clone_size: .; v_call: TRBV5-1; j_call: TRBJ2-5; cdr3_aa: CASSWGQGQETQYF; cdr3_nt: TGCGCCAGCAGCTGGGGACAGGGACAAGAGACCCAGTACTTC
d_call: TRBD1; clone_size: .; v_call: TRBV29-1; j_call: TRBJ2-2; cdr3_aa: CSGRGFAGELFF; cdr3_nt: TGCAGCGGCAGGGGGTTCGCCGGGGAGCTGTTTTTT
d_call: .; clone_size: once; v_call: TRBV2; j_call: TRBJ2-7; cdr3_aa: CASSVLVLVGEQYF; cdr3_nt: TGTGCCAGCAGTGTTTTAGTTTTAGTGGGCGAGCAGTACTTC
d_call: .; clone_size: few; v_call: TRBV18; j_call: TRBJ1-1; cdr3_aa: CASSPDKDVKAFF; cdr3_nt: TGTGCCAGCTCACCAGATAAGGATGTGAAAGCTTTCTTT
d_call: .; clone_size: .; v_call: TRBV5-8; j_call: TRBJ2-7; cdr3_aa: CASSLSGNEQYF; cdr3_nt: TGTGCCAGCAGCTTGTCAGGCAACGAGCAGTACTTC
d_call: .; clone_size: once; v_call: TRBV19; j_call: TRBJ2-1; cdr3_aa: CASTPGPSSYNEQFF; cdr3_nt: TGTGCCAGCACTCCCGGGCCCAGCTCCTACAATGAGCAGTTCTTC
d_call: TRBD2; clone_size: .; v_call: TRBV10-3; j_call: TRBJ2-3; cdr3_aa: CAISDRGSGSGTDTQYF; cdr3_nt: TGTGCCATCAGTGACCGAGGGAGCGGGAGTGGGACAGATACGCAGTATTTT
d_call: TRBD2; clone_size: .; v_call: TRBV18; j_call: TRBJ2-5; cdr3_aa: CASSPTSGRLQETQYF; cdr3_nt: TGTGCCAGCTCACCTACTAGCGGGAGACTTCAAGAGACCCAGTACTTC
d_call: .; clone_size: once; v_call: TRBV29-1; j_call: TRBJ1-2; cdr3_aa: CSVVGDNYGYTF; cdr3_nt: TGCAGCGTTGTCGGGGATAACTATGGCTACACCTTC
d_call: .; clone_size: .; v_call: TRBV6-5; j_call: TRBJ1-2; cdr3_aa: CASSYSMGHYGYTF; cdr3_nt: TGTGCCAGCAGTTACTCGATGGGGCACTATGGCTACACCTTC
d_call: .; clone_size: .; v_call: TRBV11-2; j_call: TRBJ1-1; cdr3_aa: CASSVLAGNTEAFF; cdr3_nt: TGTGCCAGCAGCGTCCTAGCAGGAAACACTGAAGCTTTCTTT
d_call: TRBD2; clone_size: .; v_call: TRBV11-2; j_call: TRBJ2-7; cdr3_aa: CASSARLAGYEQYF; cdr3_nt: TGTGCCAGCAGCGCGAGACTAGCGGGCTACGAGCAGTACTTC
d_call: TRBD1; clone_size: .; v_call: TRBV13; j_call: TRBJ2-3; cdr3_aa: CASSSRTGATDTQYF; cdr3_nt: TGTGCCAGCAGCTCCAGGACAGGGGCCACAGATACGCAGTATTTT
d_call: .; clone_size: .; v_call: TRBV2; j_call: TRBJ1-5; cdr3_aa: CASSGVGEGQPQHF; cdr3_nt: TGTGCCAGCAGTGGGGTGGGAGAAGGACAGCCCCAGCATTTT
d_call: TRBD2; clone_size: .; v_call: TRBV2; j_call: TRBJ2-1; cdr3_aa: CASSGTSGRVLGEQFF; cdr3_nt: TGTGCCAGCAGTGGGACTAGCGGGAGGGTTCTTGGGGAGCAGTTCTTC
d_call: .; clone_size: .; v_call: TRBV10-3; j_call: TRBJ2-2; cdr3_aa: CAISESSTGELFF; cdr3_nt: TGTGCCATCAGTGAGTCTTCCACCGGGGAGCTGTTTTTT
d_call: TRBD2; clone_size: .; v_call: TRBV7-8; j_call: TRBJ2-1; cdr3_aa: CASSLNPAGVMGNEQFF; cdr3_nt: TGTGCCAGCAGCTTAAATCCGGCGGGAGTAATGGGAAATGAGCAGTTCTTC
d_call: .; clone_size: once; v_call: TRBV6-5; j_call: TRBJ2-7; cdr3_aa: CASRPGTRGEQYF; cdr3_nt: TGTGCCAGCAGACCGGGGACTCGGGGCGAGCAGTACTTC
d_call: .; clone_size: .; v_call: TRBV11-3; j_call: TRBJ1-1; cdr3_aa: CASSLDGAGGTEAFF; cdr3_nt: TGTGCCAGCAGCTTAGACGGGGCCGGGGGGACTGAAGCTTTCTTT
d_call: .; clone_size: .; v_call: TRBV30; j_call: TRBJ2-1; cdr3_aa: CAWSVMGVYNEQFF; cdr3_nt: TGTGCCTGGAGTGTAATGGGCGTTTACAATGAGCAGTTCTTC
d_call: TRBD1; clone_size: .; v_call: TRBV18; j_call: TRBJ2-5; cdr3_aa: CASSSGTGSATQYF; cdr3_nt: TGTGCCAGCTCATCAGGGACAGGGAGTGCGACCCAGTACTTC
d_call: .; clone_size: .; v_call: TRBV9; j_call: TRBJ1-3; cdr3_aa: CASSGQVSGNTIYF; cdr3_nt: TGTGCCAGCAGCGGACAGGTCTCTGGAAACACCATATATTTT
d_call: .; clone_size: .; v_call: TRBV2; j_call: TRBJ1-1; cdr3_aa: CASRRRGIVF; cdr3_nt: TGTGCCAGCAGAAGAAGGGGAATTGTCTTT
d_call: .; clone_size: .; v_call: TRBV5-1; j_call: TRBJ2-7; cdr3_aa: CASSPWDTYEQYF; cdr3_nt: TGCGCCAGCAGCCCTTGGGACACCTACGAGCAGTACTTC
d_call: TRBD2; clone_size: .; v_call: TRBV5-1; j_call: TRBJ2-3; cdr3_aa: CASSKLAGGLTDTQYF; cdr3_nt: TGCGCCAGCAGCAAACTAGCGGGAGGGCTCACAGATACGCAGTATTTT
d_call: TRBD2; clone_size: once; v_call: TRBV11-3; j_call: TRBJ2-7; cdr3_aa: CASSFIAGGQREQYF; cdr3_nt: TGTGCCAGCAGCTTTATAGCGGGAGGGCAGAGGGAGCAGTACTTC
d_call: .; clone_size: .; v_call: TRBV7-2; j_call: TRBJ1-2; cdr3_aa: CASSFGGWSNGYTF; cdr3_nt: TGTGCCAGCAGCTTCGGGGGTTGGTCTAATGGCTACACCTTC
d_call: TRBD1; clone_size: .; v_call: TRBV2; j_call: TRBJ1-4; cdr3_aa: CASRIRQGNEKLFF; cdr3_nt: TGTGCCAGCAGAATTCGACAGGGTAATGAAAAACTGTTTTTT
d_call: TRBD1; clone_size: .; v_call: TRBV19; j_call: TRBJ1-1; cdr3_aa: CASSRAGQGLPMTAFF; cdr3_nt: TGTGCCAGCAGTCGGGCTGGACAGGGGCTCCCCATGACAGCTTTCTTT
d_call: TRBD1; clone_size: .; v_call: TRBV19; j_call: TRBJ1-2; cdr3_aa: CASSDSGQGNYGYTF; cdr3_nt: TGTGCCAGTAGTGACTCGGGACAGGGGAACTATGGCTACACCTTC
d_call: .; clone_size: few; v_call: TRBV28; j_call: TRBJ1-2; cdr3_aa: CASSPDSRGYTF; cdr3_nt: TGTGCCAGCAGTCCGGACAGCCGGGGCTACACCTTC
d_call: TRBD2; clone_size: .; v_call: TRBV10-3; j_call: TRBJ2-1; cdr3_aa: CAIRTSGIDEQFF; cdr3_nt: TGTGCCATCAGGACTAGCGGGATCGATGAGCAGTTCTTC
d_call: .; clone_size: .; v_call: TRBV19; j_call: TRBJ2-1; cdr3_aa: CASNRGGETYNEQFF; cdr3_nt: TGTGCCAGTAATAGAGGCGGGGAAACCTACAATGAGCAGTTCTTC
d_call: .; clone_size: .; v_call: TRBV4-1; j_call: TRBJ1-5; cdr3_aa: CASSQDGLTPLFNQPQHF; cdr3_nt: TGCGCCAGCAGCCAAGACGGTCTGACACCCCTCTTCAATCAGCCCCAGCATTTT
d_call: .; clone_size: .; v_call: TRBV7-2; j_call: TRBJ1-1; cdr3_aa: CASSFAGENTEAFF; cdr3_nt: TGTGCCAGCAGCTTCGCAGGGGAGAACACTGAAGCTTTCTTT
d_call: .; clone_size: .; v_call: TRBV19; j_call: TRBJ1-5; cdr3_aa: CASSMRQGRGGNQPQHF; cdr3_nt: TGTGCCAGTAGTATGCGTCAGGGAAGAGGTGGCAATCAGCCCCAGCATTTT
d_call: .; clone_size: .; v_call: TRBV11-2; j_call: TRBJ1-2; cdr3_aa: CASSPQRDYGYTF; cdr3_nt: TGTGCCAGCAGCCCACAGAGGGACTATGGCTACACCTTC
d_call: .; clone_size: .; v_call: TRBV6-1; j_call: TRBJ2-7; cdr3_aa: CASSYGGVSKYF; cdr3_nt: TGTGCCAGCAGTTATGGAGGGGTCTCGAAGTACTTC
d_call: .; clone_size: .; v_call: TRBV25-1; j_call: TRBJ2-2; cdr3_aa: CASSEVMATGELFF; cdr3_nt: TGTGCCAGCAGTGAAGTCATGGCCACCGGGGAGCTGTTTTTT
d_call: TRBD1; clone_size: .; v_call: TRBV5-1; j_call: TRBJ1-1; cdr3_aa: CASSPTGGLVTEAFF; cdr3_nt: TGCGCCAGCAGCCCGACAGGGGGGCTTGTCACTGAAGCTTTCTTT
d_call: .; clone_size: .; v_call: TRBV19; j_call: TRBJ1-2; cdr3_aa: CASSLRGYSVAGLGDGYTF; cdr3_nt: TGTGCCAGTAGTCTTCGGGGGTATAGCGTGGCAGGCCTGGGTGATGGCTACACCTTC
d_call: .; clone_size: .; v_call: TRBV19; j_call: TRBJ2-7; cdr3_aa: CASSSQGVSYEQYF; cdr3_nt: TGTGCCAGCAGTTCACAAGGGGTGTCCTACGAGCAGTACTTC
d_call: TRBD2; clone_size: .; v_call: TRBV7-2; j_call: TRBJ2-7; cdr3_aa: CASSPRTSGGTYEQYF; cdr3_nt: TGTGCCAGCAGCCCGAGGACTAGCGGGGGGACCTACGAGCAGTACTTC
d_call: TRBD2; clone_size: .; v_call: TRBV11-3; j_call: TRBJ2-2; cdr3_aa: CASSLVLAGLNTGELFF; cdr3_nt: TGTGCCAGCAGCTTAGTCCTAGCGGGACTGAACACCGGGGAGCTGTTTTTT